A single sample is the source of the 27 T cell receptor beta chains below, sequenced in a study of blood T cell repertoires in COVID-19. Clones were sequenced by immunoSEQ multiplex PCR, and TCRdb holds only the in-frame ones, with some missing. The sample shows approximately 280,000 clones, 75% to 90% of them seen only once. The sample taken for sequencing was peripheral blood. These receptors originate from a woman between 70 and 85 years old with acute or convalescent COVID-19.

This clone has a single count. The chain combines TRBV18 with TRBJ1-1; perhaps TRBD1 as D (5 bases). Trimming shortened V by 6 bases and J by 1 base, and 15 bases separated the two germline ends. The CDR3 contains 15 residues. Germline assignment: CDR1 KGHSH and CDR2 LQKENI. CDR3 coding DNA: TGTGCCAGCTCCAAAGGGGCGGGGACGAACACTGAAGCTTTCTTT. This codes for CASSKGAGTNTEAFF.

A remark on this clone: In the same sample, other DNA sequences code for this CDR3. The V and J genes are TRBV5-1 and TRBJ2-2; TRBD2 matches at 7 bases. CDR3 length: 15 amino acids. After removal of 0 bases from V and 1 base from J, the junction contained 0 bases not matched to a gene. Germline V CDR1 and CDR2: SGHRS, YFSETQ. CDR3 coding DNA: TGCGCCAGCAGCTTGGGCGGGGGGAACACCGGGGAGCTGTTTTTT. Encoded protein: CASSLGGGNTGELFF.

The V and J genes are TRBV19 and TRBJ2-1; 11 bases map to TRBD1. In germline, CDR1 is LNHDA, CDR2 SQIVND (reference sequence). This CDR3 has 14 residues. The trim removed 6 bases at V and 5 bases at J, leaving 3 bases unmatched. As DNA, the CDR3 is TGTGCCAGTAGCCTGGACAGGGGGCACAATGAGCAGTTCTTC. This encodes CASSLDRGHNEQFF.

The chain links TRBV18 to TRBJ2-3; weak D call: TRBD2 (5 bases). CDR3 length: 12 residues. Germline V CDR1 and CDR2: KGHSH, LQKENI. V was clipped by 4 bases and J by 7 bases, with 9 bases between them. CDR3: CASSLPGNTQYF. CDR3 coding DNA: TGTGCCAGCTCACTCCCGGGAAATACGCAGTATTTT.

CDR3 sequence reads: CAWAGTRLETQYF. The CDR3 nucleotides read TGTGCCTGGGCCGGGACAAGGTTAGAGACCCAGTACTTC. The chain joins TRBV30 to TRBJ2-5, with D possibly TRBD1 on 6 matching bases. Trimming removed 5 bases from V and 4 bases from J, with 14 bases in between. Germline values: CDR1 GTSNPN, CDR2 SVGIG (reference sequence). CDR3 size: 13 residues.

The rearrangement links TRBV7-2 to TRBJ2-3; 12 bases are a match to TRBD2. The V and J ends lost 6 bases and 1 base, in that order; junction bases with no gene match: 5. CDR1 and CDR2 from the germline V gene are SGHTA and FQGNSA. CDR3 length: 16 residues. The CDR3 reads CASRLLAGGGTDTQYF. The CDR3 DNA reads as TGTGCCAGCAGACTGCTAGCGGGGGGGGGCACAGATACGCAGTATTTT. Full variable domain (remainder filled in from reference TRBV7-2 and TRBJ2-3): GAGVSQSPSNKVTEKGKDVELRCDPISGHTALYWYRQSLGQGLEFLIYFQGNSAPDKSGLPSDRFSAERTGGSVSTLTIQRTQQEDSAVYLCASRLLAGGGTDTQYFGPGTRLTVL.

The gene calls are TRBV7-8 and TRBJ2-5; possible D gene TRBD1, 5 bases. In germline, CDR1 is SGHVS, CDR2 FQNEAQ. Between the trimmed V and J ends, which lost 5 bases and 7 bases, there was a span of 11 bases. The CDR3 has 12 amino acids. CDR3 bases: TGTGCCAGCAGCCACCCCACAGGGACCCAGTACTTC. Translating gives CASSHPTGTQYF.

The rearrangement links TRBV27 to TRBJ2-3, with 9 bases aligning to TRBD1. The CDR3 runs to 18 residues. V was clipped by 0 bases and J by 2 bases; unmatched bases: 9. Germline-derived CDR1 and CDR2 are MNHEY and SMNVEV (reference sequence). CDR3 protein: CASSLSSGTGLPTDTQYF. CDR3 nucleotide sequence: TGTGCCAGCAGTTTATCTTCCGGGACAGGGCTCCCCACAGATACGCAGTATTTT.

V and J are TRBV6-1 and TRBJ1-3; 7 bases line up with TRBD1. Germline trimming cut 0 bases from V and 1 base from J; bases unmatched to any gene: 3. The CDR3 runs to 16 residues. CDR1 and CDR2 (germline): MNHNS, SASEGT. The CDR3 bases are TGTGCCAGCAGTGAAGCAGACAGGGCGTCTGGAAACACCATATATTTT. This codes for CASSEADRASGNTIYF.

Many counts were recorded for this clone. This chain joins TRBV11-3 and TRBJ2-1; D perhaps matches TRBD2 (6 bases). The germline CDR1 and CDR2 sequences are SGHNT and YENEEA. This CDR3 has 14 residues. V was cut by 3 bases and J by 9 bases, with 15 bases left in between. The CDR3 DNA reads TGTGCCAGCAGCTTGGGACTTACCCATAGTGAGCAGTTCTTC. Amino acids: CASSLGLTHSEQFF.

The chain combines TRBV5-5 with TRBJ1-2; 7 bases map to TRBD1. The germline V gene encodes CDR1 SGHKS and CDR2 YYEKEE (reference sequence). J gave up 6 bases and V 4 bases, and 6 bases lay outside the gene matches. The CDR3 length is 13 residues. CDR3 sequence (DNA): TGTGCCAGCAGCCCCGACAGGGAGGATGGCTACACCTTC. Protein sequence: CASSPDREDGYTF.

The V and J genes are TRBV6-5 and TRBJ1-4; TRBD1 aligns across 7 bases. Germline lookup yields CDR1 MNHEY and CDR2 SVGAGI. The CDR3 runs to 15 residues. V lost 8 bases and J lost 7; bases outside the gene matches: 13. CDR3 nucleotides: TGTGCCAGCGCAGCGACAACAGGGGACGTTGAAAAACTGTTTTTT. Amino acid sequence: CASAATTGDVEKLFF.

The chain carries TRBV6-2 or TRBV6-3 and TRBJ2-3, with 9 bases aligning to TRBD2. The V segment lost 2 bases and the J segment 4 bases; nucleotides outside the gene matches: 1. The germline V gene has CDR1 MNHEY and CDR2 SVGEGT. The CDR3 loop spans 14 amino acids. For the CDR3, the DNA is TGTGCCAGCAGTTACGGCGGGGGGGCAGATACGCAGTATTTT. Translating it yields CASSYGGGADTQYF.

This clone was seen more than once but under ten times. The chain has TRBV4-1 and TRBJ2-1; 9 bases line up with TRBD1. The germline V gene encodes CDR1 MGHRA and CDR2 YSYEKL. J lost 10 bases, V lost 2 bases, and 9 bases had no gene match. This CDR3 contains 15 residues. The DNA of the CDR3 is TGCGCCAGCAGCCAATTTTCCGGGACAGGGTACGAGCAGTTCTTC. Amino acid sequence: CASSQFSGTGYEQFF.

This clone was recorded once. The V and J genes are TRBV6-4 and TRBJ2-2, with 9 positions matching TRBD2. The CDR3 length is 16 residues. Germline V gene data show CDR1 as MRHNA and CDR2 as SNTAGT. V dropped 8 bases and J dropped 1; count of bases not matched to a gene: 8. This CDR3 reads CASARAGGRNTGELFF. For the CDR3, the DNA is TGTGCCAGCGCCAGAGCGGGGGGTCGGAACACCGGGGAGCTGTTTTTT.

This chain uses TRBV3-1 (or the pseudogene TRBV3-2) with TRBJ2-5; 9 bases map to TRBD1. There are 16 residues in the CDR3. Germline assignment: CDR1 LGHDT and CDR2 YNNKEL (reference sequence). Trimming removed 3 bases from V and 5 bases from J; junction bases left unmatched: 10. The CDR3 here is CASSHYRGRGRETQYF. As DNA, the CDR3 is TGTGCCAGCAGCCACTACAGGGGGCGCGGCCGGGAGACCCAGTACTTC.

The chain couples TRBV18 to TRBJ1-4; D perhaps matches TRBD1 (5 bases). This CDR3 has 12 residues. V was shortened by 5 bases and J by 11 bases, with 12 bases between the two germline ends. The V gene's germline CDR1 is KGHSH and CDR2 LQKENI. CDR3 nucleotide sequence: TGTGCCAGCTCAAGGATACAGGATAAACTGTTTTTT. It translates to CASSRIQDKLFF. The variable domain in full, completed from reference TRBV18 and TRBJ1-4, reads NAGVMQNPRHLVRRRGQEARLRCSPMKGHSHVYWYRQLPEEGLKFMVYLQKENIIDESGMPKERFSAEFPKEGPSILRIQQVVRGDSAAYFCASSRIQDKLFFGSGTQLSVL.

The V gene is TRBV6-5, the J gene TRBJ2-7; tentatively, D is TRBD2 (6 bases). V was shortened by 7 bases and J by 2 bases, with 15 bases between the two germline ends. This CDR3 has 14 residues. Germline CDR1 is MNHEY and CDR2 is SVGAGI. CDR3 in DNA: TGTGCCAGCACCTCATCAGCGGGCCCCTACGAGCAGTACTTC. It translates to CASTSSAGPYEQYF.

A word on this clone: One end of the junction fails to match germline, which may point to a read error. The V call is TRBV24-1, the J call TRBJ2-7, with D possibly TRBD1 on 6 matching bases. CDR1 and CDR2 (germline): KGHDR, SFDVKD. The CDR3 contains 16 residues. DNA for the CDR3: TGTGCCACCAGTAATTTCCCGGACAGTCACTTAGGGGGGCAGTACTTC. This sequence encodes CATSNFPDSHLGGQYF.

V gene TRBV7-9 combines with J gene TRBJ2-2, with D possibly matching TRBD1 (5 bases). CDR3 length equals 14 residues. CDR1 is SEHNR and CDR2 is FQNEAQ in the germline V gene (reference sequence). Trimming pared 11 bases from V and 4 bases from J, leaving 17 bases between. This CDR3 reads CASLRAGSTGELFF. The CDR3 region has the DNA TGTGCCTCCCTTCGGGCAGGGTCCACCGGGGAGCTGTTTTTT.

The J gene is TRBJ1-2, the V gene TRBV6-5; 10 bases line up with TRBD1. The CDR3 runs to 14 residues. After removal of 2 bases from V and 6 bases from J, the junction contained 3 bases not matched to a gene. The germline gives CDR1 MNHEY, CDR2 SVGAGI. CDR3 protein: CASSYAGTGDGYTF. CDR3 in DNA: TGTGCCAGCAGTTACGCCGGGACAGGGGATGGCTACACCTTC.

The chain is built from TRBV9 and TRBJ2-3; TRBD1 might be the D (6 bases). The CDR3 has 14 amino acids. CDR1 and CDR2 (germline): SGDLS, YYNGEE. Trimming left V 4 bases short and J 2 bases short, with 11 bases between. The CDR3 loop is CASSPWGHTDTQYF. Here the CDR3 DNA reads TGTGCCAGCAGCCCCTGGGGGCACACAGATACGCAGTATTTT. The whole variable domain, remainder taken from reference TRBV9 and TRBJ2-3, is DSGVTQTPKHLITATGQRVTLRCSPRSGDLSVYWYQQSLDQGLQFLIQYYNGEERAKGNILERFSAQQFPDLHSELNLSSLELGDSALYFCASSPWGHTDTQYFGPGTRLTVL.

CDR3 residues: CATHKGSLRGTGELFF. The DNA for the CDR3 is TGTGCCACTCATAAGGGCAGCCTGCGGGGAACCGGGGAGCTGTTTTTT. This chain uses TRBV27 with TRBJ2-2, with D possibly being TRBD2 (6 bases). Germline V gene data show CDR1 as MNHEY and CDR2 as SMNVEV (reference sequence). Trimming left V 10 bases short and J 5 bases short, with 23 bases between. The CDR3 is 16 residues long.

The chain combines TRBV5-1 with TRBJ2-5; 11 positions agree with TRBD2. V gave up 4 bases and J gave up 2 bases; unmatched junction bases: 7. Germline V gene data show CDR1 as SGHRS and CDR2 as YFSETQ. CDR3 length: 16 amino acids. CDR3 sequence: CASSPGTSGLQETQYF. The CDR3 DNA reads as TGCGCCAGCAGCCCCGGGACTAGCGGCTTACAAGAGACCCAGTACTTC. Filled out from reference TRBV5-1 and TRBJ2-5, the complete variable domain reads KAGVTQTPRYLIKTRGQQVTLSCSPISGHRSVSWYQQTPGQGLQFLFEYFSETQRNKGNFPGRFSGRQFSNSRSEMNVSTLELGDSALYLCASSPGTSGLQETQYFGPGTRLLVL.

The chain combines TRBV25-1 with TRBJ2-7; the D gene is possibly TRBD1 (6 bases). Germline values: CDR1 MGHDK, CDR2 SYGVNS. CDR3 length: 13 residues. With 6 bases removed from V and 2 bases from J, the gap between germline ends came to 11 bases. The CDR3 DNA reads TGTGCCAGCAGGGGGGACACCACCTACGAGCAGTACTTC. Translation gives CASRGDTTYEQYF.

V gene TRBV9 combines with J gene TRBJ1-2; possible D gene TRBD1, 5 bases. V was clipped by 0 bases and J by 4 bases, with 10 bases between them. The length of the CDR3 is 14 residues. Germline V CDR1 and CDR2: SGDLS, YYNGEE. CDR3 protein: CASSVESGIYGYTF. The CDR3 DNA is TGTGCCAGCAGCGTAGAGTCAGGGATCTATGGCTACACCTTC.

This chain uses TRBV6-7 with TRBJ1-6, with 9 bases identical to TRBD1. TRBV6-7 is filed as an ORF, its function uncertain. V shed 4 bases, J shed 10 bases, and the junction held 14 bases outside the gene matches. The CDR3 consists of 17 residues. The CDR3 reads CASSCKTGGWIFSPLHF. The DNA for the CDR3 is TGTGCCAGCAGTTGCAAGACAGGGGGGTGGATATTCTCACCCCTCCACTTT.